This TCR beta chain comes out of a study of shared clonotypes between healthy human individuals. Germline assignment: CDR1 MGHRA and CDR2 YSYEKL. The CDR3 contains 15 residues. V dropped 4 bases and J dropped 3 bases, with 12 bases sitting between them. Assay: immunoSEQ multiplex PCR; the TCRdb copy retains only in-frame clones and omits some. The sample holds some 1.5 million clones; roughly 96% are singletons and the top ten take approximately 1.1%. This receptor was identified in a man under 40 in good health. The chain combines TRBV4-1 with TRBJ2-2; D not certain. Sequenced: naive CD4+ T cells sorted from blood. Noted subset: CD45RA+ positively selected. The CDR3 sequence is CASSPHDPDTGELFF. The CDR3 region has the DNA TGCGCCAGCAGCCCCCATGACCCGGACACCGGGGAGCTGTTTTTT.